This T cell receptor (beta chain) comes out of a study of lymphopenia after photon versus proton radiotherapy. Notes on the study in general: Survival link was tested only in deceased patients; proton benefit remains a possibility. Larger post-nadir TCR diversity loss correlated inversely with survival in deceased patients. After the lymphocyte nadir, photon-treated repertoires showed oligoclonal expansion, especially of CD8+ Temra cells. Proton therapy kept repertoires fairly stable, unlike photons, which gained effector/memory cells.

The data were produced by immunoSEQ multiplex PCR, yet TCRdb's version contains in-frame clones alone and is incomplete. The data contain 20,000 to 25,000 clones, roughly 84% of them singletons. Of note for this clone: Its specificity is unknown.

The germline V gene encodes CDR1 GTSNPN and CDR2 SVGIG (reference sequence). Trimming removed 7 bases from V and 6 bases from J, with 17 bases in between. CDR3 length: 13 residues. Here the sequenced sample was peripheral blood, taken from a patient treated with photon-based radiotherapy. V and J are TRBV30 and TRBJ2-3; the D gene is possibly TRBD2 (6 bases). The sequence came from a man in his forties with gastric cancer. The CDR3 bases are TGTGCCTATTCGCGGGGTAGCGCCGATACGCAGTATTTT. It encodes CAYSRGSADTQYF.